This entry lists 30 T cell receptor beta chains sequenced from one sample in a study of graft-versus-host responses after intestinal transplantation. Their recognized antigens are unknown. Profiling relied on immunoSEQ multiplex PCR, and the TCRdb table lists in-frame clones only, not all of them. Of more than 100,000 clones listed, approximately 93% are singletons. Sample: unstimulated CD8+ T cells sorted from spleen or lymph node cells, taken before intestinal transplant. These receptors originate from a human donor who received an intestinal transplant.

This clone was found many times. V and J are TRBV7-8 and TRBJ1-2; no definite D call. V lost 8 bases, J lost 4 bases, and 11 bases lay in between. The CDR3 covers 12 residues. CDR1 is SGHVS and CDR2 is FQNEAQ in the germline V gene. This CDR3 reads CASGGPFYGYTF. The CDR3 DNA sequence: TGTGCCAGCGGAGGACCGTTCTATGGCTACACCTTC. Combining the CDR3 with reference TRBV7-8 and TRBJ1-2 gives the whole variable domain GAGVSQSPRYKVAKRGQDVALRCDPISGHVSLFWYQQALGQGPEFLTYFQNEAQLDKSGLPSDRFFAERPEGSVSTLKIQRTQQEDSAVYLCASGGPFYGYTFGSGTRLTVV.

The chain has TRBV2 and TRBJ2-7; TRBD1 matches 9 bases. The junction had 3 bases not matched to a gene; V was cut back by 4 bases and J by 2 bases. Germline assignment: CDR1 SNHLY and CDR2 FYNNEI. This CDR3 is 14 amino acids long. Here the CDR3 reads CASSGRDRAYEQYF. The CDR3 DNA sequence: TGTGCCAGCAGTGGACGGGACAGGGCCTACGAGCAGTACTTC.

This clone was observed a single time. The chain is built from TRBV19 and TRBJ2-3; no reliable D call. Germline CDR1 and CDR2: LNHDA and SQIVND (reference sequence). This CDR3 contains 13 residues. Trimming pared 6 bases from V and 2 bases from J, leaving 9 bases between. The CDR3 sequence: CASRTVPTDTQYF. CDR3 in DNA: TGTGCCAGTAGAACGGTCCCCACAGATACGCAGTATTTT.

CDR3 amino acids: CASSPLGETISGNTIYF. CDR3 coding DNA: TGTGCCAGCAGCCCACTGGGTGAGACAATCTCTGGAAACACCATATATTTT. This chain uses TRBV7-6 with TRBJ1-3, with D uncertain. V was clipped by 5 bases and J by 0 bases, with 17 bases between them. Per germline, CDR1 SGHVS and CDR2 FNYEAQ. This CDR3 comprises 17 residues. Based on the CDR3 plus reference TRBV7-6 and TRBJ1-3, the full variable domain is GAGVSQSPRYKVTKRGQDVALRCDPISGHVSLYWYRQALGQGPEFLTYFNYEAQQDKSGLPNDRFSAERPEGSISTLTIQRTEQRDSAMYRCASSPLGETISGNTIYFGEGSWLTVV.

The gene calls are TRBV7-3 and TRBJ2-3; 10 bases match TRBD1. V lost 5 bases to trimming and J lost 8 bases; unmatched junction nucleotides: 16. Germline-derived CDR1 and CDR2 are SGHTA and FQGTGA. The CDR3 loop spans 17 amino acids. In nucleotides, the CDR3 is TGTGCCAGCAGCCCCCTAGCCGGGACAGGGGATCGGGTTACGCAGTATTTT. This encodes CASSPLAGTGDRVTQYF.

The chain is built from TRBV2 and TRBJ2-1; D is possibly TRBD1 (6 bases). This CDR3 spans 14 amino acids. V was cut by 3 bases and J by 6 bases, with 12 bases left in between. The germline V gene has CDR1 SNHLY and CDR2 FYNNEI. The CDR3 is CASSDQGHGNEQFF. The CDR3 DNA is TGTGCCAGCAGTGACCAGGGGCACGGCAATGAGCAGTTCTTC.

This clone was recorded only once. This chain links TRBV9 with TRBJ2-3; the D gene is possibly TRBD2 (5 bases). Looked up from germline, CDR1 is SGDLS and CDR2 is YYNGEE. The CDR3 runs 13 residues. The V end was cut by 0 bases, the J end by 6 bases, with 8 bases between. CDR3 residues: CASSVEWEDTQYF. The CDR3 DNA follows: TGTGCCAGCAGCGTAGAATGGGAGGATACGCAGTATTTT.

This clone has a single count. This chain links TRBV27 with TRBJ2-7; maybe TRBD2 (5 bases). CDR3 length: 14 residues. Germline V CDR1 and CDR2: MNHEY, SMNVEV (reference sequence). Trimming removed 5 bases from V and 6 bases from J, with 17 bases in between. The CDR3 reads CASSNGAIAFEQYF. In DNA, the CDR3 is TGTGCCAGCAGTAATGGTGCGATAGCGTTCGAGCAGTACTTC.

The chain employs TRBV5-1 and TRBJ2-3, with D unresolved. The CDR3 runs 16 residues. CDR1 and CDR2 from the germline V gene are SGHRS and YFSETQ. Deletions cut 2 bases from V and 3 bases from J, with 16 bases between. The CDR3 region is CASSFLAGSSTDTQYF. The DNA for the CDR3 is TGCGCCAGCAGCTTTTTGGCAGGCTCTTCGACAGATACGCAGTATTTT.

This chain connects TRBV9 to TRBJ2-7; 12 nucleotides agree with TRBD2. The V gene end was trimmed by 4 bases and the J gene end by 0 bases; junction bases not matched to a gene: 5. Germline V lookup: CDR1 SGDLS, CDR2 YYNGEE. This CDR3 is 16 amino acids long. In nucleotides, the CDR3 is TGTGCCAGCAGCCCGCGGACTAGCGGGGCCTCCTACGAGCAGTACTTC. Translating gives CASSPRTSGASYEQYF.

The chain recombines TRBV6-5 with TRBJ2-7, with a tentative D call TRBD1 (6 bases). Germline V gene sequence: CDR1 MNHEY, CDR2 SVGAGI. Trimming pared 6 bases from V and 4 bases from J, leaving 19 bases between. The CDR3 is 15 amino acids. CDR3 residues: CASSTDSPEGYEQYF. In nucleotides, the CDR3 is TGTGCCAGCAGCACGGACAGCCCCGAAGGGTACGAGCAGTACTTC.

The J gene is TRBJ2-1, the V gene TRBV2; D possibly corresponds to TRBD2 (5 bases). V lost 5 bases and J lost 4, with 9 bases in between. The CDR3 extends over 13 amino acids. Germline CDR1 and CDR2: SNHLY and FYNNEI. The CDR3 bases are TGTGCCAGCAGTCTCGGGGATTACAATGAGCAGTTCTTC. This translates into CASSLGDYNEQFF. Full variable domain (outside the CDR3, taken from reference TRBV2 and TRBJ2-1): EPEVTQTPSHQVTQMGQEVILRCVPISNHLYFYWYRQILGQKVEFLVSFYNNEISEKSEIFDDQFSVERPDGSNFTLKIRSTKLEDSAMYFCASSLGDYNEQFFGPGTRLTVL.

The gene calls are TRBV28 and TRBJ2-3; 9 positions match TRBD1. The junction had 10 bases not matched to a gene; V was cut back by 3 bases and J by 6 bases. This CDR3 is built from 16 residues. Germline assignment: CDR1 MDHEN and CDR2 SYDVKM. The CDR3, as DNA: TGTGCCAGCAGTTTCCGACTACAGGGGGCCTCGGATACGCAGTATTTT. Protein sequence: CASSFRLQGASDTQYF.

This chain connects TRBV27 to TRBJ1-1; 7 nucleotides match TRBD1. This CDR3 region has 14 residues. V shed 2 bases, J shed 4 bases, and the junction held 4 bases outside the gene matches. Germline CDR1 MNHEY, CDR2 SMNVEV (reference sequence). CDR3 region: CASSLEGATTEAFF. CDR3 DNA: TGTGCCAGCAGTTTAGAGGGGGCGACCACTGAAGCTTTCTTT.

This clone was seen only a few times. The chain carries TRBV6-6 and TRBJ2-7, with 8 bases fitting TRBD2. The germline CDR1 and CDR2 sequences are MNHNY and SVGAGI (reference sequence). CDR3 length equals 13 residues. With V trimmed by 11 bases and J by 0 bases, 6 bases remained unmatched. The CDR3 DNA reads as TGTGCCTGGGGGACTAGTTTCTCCTACGAGCAGTACTTC. Its protein is CAWGTSFSYEQYF.

The chain combines TRBV4-1 with TRBJ2-6; TRBD2 aligns across 7 bases. Trimming at V came to 0 bases and at J to 1 base, leaving 6 bases not matched to a gene. The CDR3 is made up of 18 amino acids. Germline lookup yields CDR1 MGHRA and CDR2 YSYEKL. The CDR3 spells CASSQDPSGVSGANVLTF. The CDR3 DNA reads as TGCGCCAGCAGCCAAGACCCCAGCGGGGTTTCTGGGGCCAACGTCCTGACTTTC.

With respect to this clone: The same CDR3 also results from other DNA sequences found in this sample. The V call is TRBV5-6, the J call TRBJ1-5; D is possibly TRBD1 (5 bases). V was trimmed by 0 bases and J by 0 bases, leaving 7 bases between them. Germline CDR1 reads SGHDT; CDR2 reads YYEEEE. The CDR3 is made up of 15 amino acids. This CDR3 is CASSLGGVSNQPQHF. The CDR3 region has the DNA TGTGCCAGCAGCTTGGGGGGGGTTAGCAATCAGCCCCAGCATTTT.

V usage is TRBV7-6 and J usage is TRBJ2-5; D perhaps matches TRBD2 (6 bases). The germline CDR1 and CDR2 sequences are SGHVS and FNYEAQ. The CDR3 extends over 16 amino acids. Trimming shortened V by 5 bases and J by 4 bases, and 20 bases separated the two germline ends. CDR3 in DNA: TGTGCCAGCAGCCCCCCGGGGATGGGAGGCGCAGAGACCCAGTACTTC. This sequence encodes CASSPPGMGGAETQYF.

The rearrangement joins TRBV13 to TRBJ2-1; 7 nucleotides agree with TRBD2. V was clipped by 5 bases and J by 7 bases; unmatched bases: 5. The CDR3 spans 13 residues. CDR1 and CDR2 (germline): PRHDT, FYEKMQ (reference sequence). The CDR3 here is CASSLSGKNEQFF. The CDR3 coding sequence is TGTGCCAGCAGCCTCAGCGGGAAGAATGAGCAGTTCTTC.

This clone has more than one count but fewer than ten. The CDR3 DNA is TGTGCCAGTAGTATCGCGGGGGACAGGGGGCTCTGGCAGCCCCAGCATTTT. Its protein is CASSIAGDRGLWQPQHF. The chain employs TRBV19 and TRBJ1-5, with 12 bases identical to TRBD1. The trim removed 3 bases at V and 7 bases at J, leaving 10 bases unmatched. The CDR3 has 17 residues. Germline V gene lookup returns CDR1 LNHDA and CDR2 SQIVND (reference sequence).

The CDR3 sequence: CATQRVGPAYNEQFF. In nucleotides, the CDR3 is TGTGCCACCCAAAGGGTGGGGCCCGCCTACAATGAGCAGTTCTTC. This chain joins TRBV2 and TRBJ2-1; D perhaps matches TRBD1 (5 bases). There are 15 residues in the CDR3. The V and J ends lost 10 bases and 2 bases respectively, with 18 bases between them. The germline V gene encodes CDR1 SNHLY and CDR2 FYNNEI. The whole variable domain, remainder taken from reference TRBV2 and TRBJ2-1, is EPEVTQTPSHQVTQMGQEVILRCVPISNHLYFYWYRQILGQKVEFLVSFYNNEISEKSEIFDDQFSVERPDGSNFTLKIRSTKLEDSAMYFCATQRVGPAYNEQFFGPGTRLTVL.

The chain is built from TRBV2 and TRBJ2-3, with 11 bases aligning to TRBD2. With V trimmed by 8 bases and J by 6 bases, 7 bases remained unmatched. This CDR3 is 14 amino acids long. Germline lookup yields CDR1 SNHLY and CDR2 FYNNEI. CDR3 loop: CASQSTSGEDTQYF. CDR3 in DNA: TGTGCCAGCCAATCGACTAGCGGGGAGGATACGCAGTATTTT.

This clone was recorded only once. V is TRBV4-1 and J is TRBJ2-3; no clear D. Trimming removed 2 bases at V and 5 bases at J, with 8 bases between. Per the germline V gene, CDR1 is MGHRA and CDR2 is YSYEKL. The CDR3 sequence is 13 residues long. CDR3 protein: CASSQSLGDTQYF. For the CDR3, the DNA is TGCGCCAGCAGCCAATCTCTCGGAGATACGCAGTATTTT.

The gene calls are TRBV6-4 and TRBJ2-5; 9 bases match TRBD2. CDR1 and CDR2 from the germline V gene are MRHNA and SNTAGT. J lost 5 bases, V lost 1 base, and 5 bases had no gene match. The CDR3 runs to 15 residues. The CDR3 spells CASSDWAGGMETQYF. For the CDR3, the DNA is TGTGCCAGCAGTGACTGGGCGGGGGGGATGGAGACCCAGTACTTC.

The chain couples TRBV11-2 to TRBJ2-7, with a tentative D call TRBD2 (5 bases). Germline-derived CDR1 and CDR2 are SGHAT and FQNNGV. This CDR3 has 11 amino acids. The V end lost 3 bases, the J end lost 6 bases, and 6 bases lay between the germline ends. CDR3 sequence (DNA): TGTGCCAGCAGCTTTCGGGGCGAGCAGTACTTC. Its translation: CASSFRGEQYF.

The rearrangement links TRBV7-3 to TRBJ2-7; the match to TRBD2 covers 9 bases. Germline loops: CDR1 SGHTA, CDR2 FQGTGA. The CDR3 is made up of 17 amino acids. V trimming: 5 bases; J trimming: 0 bases; junction bases outside the gene matches: 11. The CDR3 region is CASSQDLAGSFSYEQYF. CDR3 DNA sequence: TGTGCCAGCAGCCAGGATCTAGCGGGATCCTTCTCCTACGAGCAGTACTTC.

This sequence joins TRBV5-1 and TRBJ2-7, with a possible D match to TRBD1 (5 bases). Per the germline V gene, CDR1 is SGHRS and CDR2 is YFSETQ. Trimming stripped 4 bases from V and 5 bases from J, with 19 bases between. The CDR3 consists of 15 residues. The CDR3 sequence is CASSPSPPTENEQYF. The CDR3 coding sequence is TGCGCCAGCAGCCCGAGCCCCCCGACAGAAAACGAGCAGTACTTC.

This chain uses TRBV29-1 with TRBJ1-1; D not certain. Trimming took off 1 base at V and 8 bases at J, with 11 bases between the two ends. Germline V CDR1 and CDR2: SQVTM, ANQGSEA. The CDR3 has 12 amino acids. The CDR3 coding sequence is TGCAGCGTTGAAGGCCTCGTAGTAGAAGCTTTCTTT. This translates into CSVEGLVVEAFF.

The J gene is TRBJ2-2, the V gene TRBV6-5, with 11 positions matching TRBD2. CDR1 and CDR2 from the germline V gene are MNHEY and SVGAGI. This CDR3 has 15 amino acids. V lost 5 bases, J lost 5 bases, and 4 bases stayed unmatched. CDR3 protein: CASSPGLAATGELFF. In DNA, the CDR3 is TGTGCCAGCAGTCCGGGACTAGCGGCTACCGGGGAGCTGTTTTTT.

CDR3 region: CASSPDSTYEQYF. The CDR3 DNA reads as TGTGCCAGCTCACCGGACAGTACCTACGAGCAGTACTTC. The chain joins TRBV18 to TRBJ2-7, with D maybe TRBD1 (6 bases). CDR3 length equals 13 residues. CDR1 is KGHSH and CDR2 is LQKENI in the germline V gene. Trimming removed 3 bases at V and 2 bases at J, with 8 bases between.